Listed below are T cell receptor beta chains from one sample, sequenced in a study of cytomegalovirus exposure and HLA in healthy donors. TCRdb keeps only in-frame clones here, not all; method: immunoSEQ multiplex PCR. The sample lists 100,000 to 150,000 clones, 70% to 90% occurring once. The sequenced sample was PBMCs. These receptor sequences come from a woman between 35 and 50 years old in good health and CMV-seropositive. The CDR3 runs from the conserved cysteine through the conserved F or W. The D gene is left open where the match is weak. A clone size is listed for some rows: how often the clone was seen (once, few, many), or a class if it is expanded.

.,TRBV6-4,TRBJ2-5,TRBD2,TGTGCCAGCAGTGAAGGGACTAGCGGGAGGGCCTGGGAGACCCAGTACTTC,CASSEGTSGRAWETQYF
.,TRBV6-6,TRBJ2-7,TRBD1,TGTGCCAGCAGTTACGTGCCAGGGGGACCCTACGAGCAGTACTTC,CASSYVPGGPYEQYF
.,TRBV29-1,TRBJ1-2,.,TGCAGCGTTGTCCTTCCGGGAGGCCGTAATGGCTACACCTTC,CSVVLPGGRNGYTF
few,TRBV27,TRBJ1-2,.,TGTGCCAGCAGTTTACAGGGGACCTATGGCTACACCTTC,CASSLQGTYGYTF
.,TRBV2,TRBJ2-6,.,TGTGCCAGCAAACGTGAGGTGGGGGCCAACGTCCTGACTTTC,CASKREVGANVLTF
.,TRBV9,TRBJ2-6,.,TGTGCCAGCAGCGTAGTTGTGGGGGCGCCCGGGGCCAACGTCCTGACTTTC,CASSVVVGAPGANVLTF
.,TRBV11-3,TRBJ2-7,.,TGTGCCAGCAGCTTAATATCGGGTTCCTACGAGCAGTACTTC,CASSLISGSYEQYF
.,TRBV5-6,TRBJ2-3,TRBD2,TGTGCCAGCAGCTTTAGCGGGACGACCACAGATACGCAGTATTTT,CASSFSGTTTDTQYF
.,TRBV11-2,TRBJ2-1,TRBD1,TGTGCCAGCAGCCCAACCGACAGGGGGCTACGCAATGAGCAGTTCTTC,CASSPTDRGLRNEQFF
.,TRBV10-3,TRBJ2-5,TRBD2,TGTGCCATCAGTGAGCAGCTAGCGGGAGGAGAGACCCAGTACTTC,CAISEQLAGGETQYF
once,TRBV15,TRBJ1-1,TRBD1,TGTGCCACCAGCGGGCAGACAGGGAGGAACACTGAAGCTTTCTTT,CATSGQTGRNTEAFF
.,TRBV6-1,TRBJ2-1,TRBD2,TGTGCCAGCAGTGAAGGCCCTAGCGGGAGGGCTAATGAGCAGTTCTTC,CASSEGPSGRANEQFF
.,TRBV21-1,TRBJ1-5,.,TGTGCCAGCAGCCGAGGGACAGACAATCAGCCCCAGCATTTT,CASSRGTDNQPQHF
few,TRBV15,TRBJ1-4,.,TGTGCCACCAGCAGAGACCTGAATGAAAAACTGTTTTTT,CATSRDLNEKLFF
.,TRBV2,TRBJ2-7,TRBD2,TGTGCCAGCAGAGCGGGAGGGCTCTCCTACGAGCAGTACTTC,CASRAGGLSYEQYF
.,TRBV19,TRBJ1-1,.,TGTGCCAGTAGTATAGGCGGTCAGGTCGGGAGGGGCATGAACACTGAAGCTTTCTTT,CASSIGGQVGRGMNTEAFF
.,TRBV19,TRBJ1-1,.,TGTGCCAGTAGTTTAACTCCCACTGAAGCTTTCTTT,CASSLTPTEAFF
.,TRBV19,TRBJ1-2,TRBD1,TGTGCCGGAAGAGGACAGGATGGCTACACCTTC,CAGRGQDGYTF
few,TRBV5-1,TRBJ2-5,TRBD2,TGCGCCAGCAGCTTTGGACTAGCGGGGGAACAAGAGACCCAGTACTTC,CASSFGLAGEQETQYF
few,TRBV5-6,TRBJ2-7,TRBD2,TGTGCCAGCAGCCCACCGGGAGCTAGCGGCCCCTACGAGCAGTACTTC,CASSPPGASGPYEQYF
.,TRBV27,TRBJ2-1,TRBD1,TGTGCCAGCAGTTTCGGGACAGGGGGCAGGAATGAGCAGTTCTTC,CASSFGTGGRNEQFF
.,TRBV27,TRBJ1-5,.,TGTGCCAGCGCAGGGGTTTGGAGTCAGCCCCAGCATTTT,CASAGVWSQPQHF
.,TRBV30,TRBJ1-5,TRBD1,TGTGCCTGGTCAGGGGGTTTGGATCAGCCCCAGCATTTT,CAWSGGLDQPQHF
.,TRBV6-1,TRBJ1-5,.,TGTTCCGAAAGCAGGGATTCCCTTCAGCCCCAGCATTTT,CSESRDSLQPQHF
.,TRBV5-1,TRBJ2-6,.,TGCGCCAGCAGCGTGGGGGGGCGCCCCTCTGGGGCCAACGTCCTGACTTTC,CASSVGGRPSGANVLTF
.,TRBV5-1,TRBJ1-1,TRBD1,TGCGCCAGCAGCCCCGACAGGGGTGCGCGTGGAGCTTTCTTT,CASSPDRGARGAFF
few,TRBV6-1,TRBJ1-6,.,TGTGCCAGCAGAGTAACAGAGAATTCACCCCTCCACTTT,CASRVTENSPLHF
.,TRBV18,TRBJ2-7,TRBD2,TGTGCCAGCTCAGGACGAGTCCTAGCGGGAGGGCCGAGGACCTACGAGCAGTACTTC,CASSGRVLAGGPRTYEQYF
.,TRBV5-4,TRBJ2-2,TRBD1,TGTGCCAGCAGCCCGACGGGACAGGGGGCTAACACCGGGGAGCTGTTTTTT,CASSPTGQGANTGELFF